The clone carrying this TCR beta chain was seen many times. What it binds is not known. Unique molecular identifier tags were affixed to discrete cDNA molecules. TCRdb called the 5' RACE reads again in MiXCR, with one record for every CDR3 protein. The table has some 100,000 distinct CDR3 sequences, approximately 14% seen once. The sample comes from a study of early T cells in non-severe SARS-CoV-2 infection. Study-wide background: Chains were not paired, and sequencing was done on bulk RNA from unsorted whole blood. Findings of the study overall: Matching against VDJdb likely underestimated virus-specific expansions, favoring anti-spike CD8.

The CDR3 covers 14 residues. The V end was cut by 11 bases, the J end by 10 bases, with 26 bases between. The V gene's germline CDR1 is ENHRY and CDR2 SYGVKD. Sequenced sample: whole blood. This TCR came from an adult who was a healthcare worker with PCR-confirmed SARS-CoV-2 infection or an uninfected control (not recorded which). The chain is built from TRBV10-3 and TRBJ1-2, with a possible D match to TRBD1 (5 bases). CDR3 protein: CASREGSGQDDYTF. CDR3 in DNA: TGTGCCTCCCGCGAGGGCTCAGGACAAGACGACTACACCTTC.